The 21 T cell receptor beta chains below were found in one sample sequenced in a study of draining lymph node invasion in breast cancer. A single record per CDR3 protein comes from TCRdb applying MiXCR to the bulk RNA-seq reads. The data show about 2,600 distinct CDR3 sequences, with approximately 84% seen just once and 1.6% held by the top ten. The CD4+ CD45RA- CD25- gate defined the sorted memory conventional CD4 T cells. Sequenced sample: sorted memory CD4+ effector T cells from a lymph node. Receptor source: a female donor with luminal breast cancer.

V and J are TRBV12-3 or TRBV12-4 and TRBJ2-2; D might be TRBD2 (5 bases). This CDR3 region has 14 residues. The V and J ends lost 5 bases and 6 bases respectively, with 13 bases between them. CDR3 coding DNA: TGTGCCAGCAGTCCACAGATCGGGGCCGGGGAGCTGTTTTTT. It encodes CASSPQIGAGELFF.

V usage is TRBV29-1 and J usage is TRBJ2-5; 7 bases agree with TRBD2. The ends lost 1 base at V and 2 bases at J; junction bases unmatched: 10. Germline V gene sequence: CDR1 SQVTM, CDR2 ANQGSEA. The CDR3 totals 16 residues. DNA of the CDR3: TGCAGCGTTGAAGGGAGCTCGGGGGGTCGTCAAGAGACCCAGTACTTC. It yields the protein CSVEGSSGGRQETQYF.

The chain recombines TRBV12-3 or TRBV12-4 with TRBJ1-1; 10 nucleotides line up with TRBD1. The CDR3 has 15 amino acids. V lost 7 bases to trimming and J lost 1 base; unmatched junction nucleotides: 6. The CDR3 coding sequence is TGTGCCAGCACCAGACAGGGGGCAGCGAACACTGAAGCTTTCTTT. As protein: CASTRQGAANTEAFF.

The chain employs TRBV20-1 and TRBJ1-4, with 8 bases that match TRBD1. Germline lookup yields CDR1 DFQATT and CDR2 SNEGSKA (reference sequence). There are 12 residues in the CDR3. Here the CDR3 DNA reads TGCAGCCCCGGACAGGGTGGGGAAAAACTGTTTTTT. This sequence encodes CSPGQGGEKLFF.

The DNA for the CDR3 is TGCGCCAGCAGCCAAGACCGCAGGGAGAGCACGAACACTGAAGCTTTCTTT. It encodes CASSQDRRESTNTEAFF. This chain joins TRBV4-1 and TRBJ1-1, with a weak D call TRBD1 (5 bases). Trimming removed 0 bases at V and 1 base at J, with 15 bases between. Germline assignment: CDR1 MGHRA and CDR2 YSYEKL. The CDR3 has 17 residues.

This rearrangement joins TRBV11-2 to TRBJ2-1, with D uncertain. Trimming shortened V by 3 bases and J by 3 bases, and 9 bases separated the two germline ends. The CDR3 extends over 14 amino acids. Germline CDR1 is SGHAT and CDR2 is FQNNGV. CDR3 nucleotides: TGTGCCAGCAGCTTTAGTAGGGACTACAATGAGCAGTTCTTC. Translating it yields CASSFSRDYNEQFF.

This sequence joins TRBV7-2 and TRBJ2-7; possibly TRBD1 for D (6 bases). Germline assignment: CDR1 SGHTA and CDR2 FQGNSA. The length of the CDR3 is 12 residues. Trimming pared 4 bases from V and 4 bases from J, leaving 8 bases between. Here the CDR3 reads CASSSGDYEQYF. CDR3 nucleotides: TGTGCCAGCAGCTCAGGGGATTACGAGCAGTACTTC.

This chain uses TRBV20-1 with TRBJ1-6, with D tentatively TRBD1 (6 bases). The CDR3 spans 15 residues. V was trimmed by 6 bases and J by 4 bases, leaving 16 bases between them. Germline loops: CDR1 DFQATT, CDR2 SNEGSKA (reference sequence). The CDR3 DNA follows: TGCAGTGCCAGGGCGGGAGGGGGTTATAATTCACCCCTCCACTTT. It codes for CSARAGGGYNSPLHF.

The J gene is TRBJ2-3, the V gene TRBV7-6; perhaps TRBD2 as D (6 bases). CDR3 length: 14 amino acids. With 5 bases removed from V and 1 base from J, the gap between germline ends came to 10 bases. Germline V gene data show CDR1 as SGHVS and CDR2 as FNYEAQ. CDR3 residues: CASSPDYRTDTQYF. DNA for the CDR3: TGTGCCAGCAGCCCGGACTACCGCACAGATACGCAGTATTTT.

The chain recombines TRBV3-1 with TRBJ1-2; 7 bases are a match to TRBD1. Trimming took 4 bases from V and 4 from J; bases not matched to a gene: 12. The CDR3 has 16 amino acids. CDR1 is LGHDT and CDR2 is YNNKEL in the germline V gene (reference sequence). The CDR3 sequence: CASSPLRQGAIYGYTF. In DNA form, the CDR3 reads TGTGCCAGCAGCCCATTAAGACAGGGAGCAATCTATGGCTACACCTTC.

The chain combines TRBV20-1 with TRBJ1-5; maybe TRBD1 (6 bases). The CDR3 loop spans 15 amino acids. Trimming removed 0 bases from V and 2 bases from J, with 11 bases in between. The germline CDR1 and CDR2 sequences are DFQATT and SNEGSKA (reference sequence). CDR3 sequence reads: CSAREGALRNQPQHF. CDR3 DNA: TGCAGTGCTAGAGAGGGGGCTTTGCGCAATCAGCCCCAGCATTTT.

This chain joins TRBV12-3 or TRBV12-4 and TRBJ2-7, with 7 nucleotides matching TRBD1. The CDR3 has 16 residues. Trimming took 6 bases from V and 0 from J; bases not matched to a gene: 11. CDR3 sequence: CASRSTQGRASYEQYF. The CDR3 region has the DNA TGTGCCAGCAGATCTACACAGGGGAGAGCCTCCTACGAGCAGTACTTC.

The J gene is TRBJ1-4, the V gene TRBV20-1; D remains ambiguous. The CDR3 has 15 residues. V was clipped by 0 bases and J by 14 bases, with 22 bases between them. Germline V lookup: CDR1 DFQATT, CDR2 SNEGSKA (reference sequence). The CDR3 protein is CSARDSTGRPERLFF. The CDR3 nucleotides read TGCAGTGCTAGAGATTCAACCGGACGGCCGGAGAGGCTGTTTTTT.

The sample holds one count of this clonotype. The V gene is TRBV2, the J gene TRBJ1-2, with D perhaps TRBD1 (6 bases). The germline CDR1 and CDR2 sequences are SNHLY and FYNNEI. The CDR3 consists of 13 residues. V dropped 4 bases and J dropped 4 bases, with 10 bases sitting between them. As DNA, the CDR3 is TGTGCCAGCAGTGGGGCCAGGGGCTATGGCTACACCTTC. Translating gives CASSGARGYGYTF.

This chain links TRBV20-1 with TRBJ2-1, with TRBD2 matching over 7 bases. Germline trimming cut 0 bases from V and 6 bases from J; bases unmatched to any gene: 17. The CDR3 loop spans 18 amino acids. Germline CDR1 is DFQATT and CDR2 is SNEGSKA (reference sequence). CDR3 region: CSARDRGLRGGISNEQFF. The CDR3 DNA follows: TGCAGTGCTAGAGACCGGGGACTCCGCGGGGGAATTTCCAATGAGCAGTTCTTC.

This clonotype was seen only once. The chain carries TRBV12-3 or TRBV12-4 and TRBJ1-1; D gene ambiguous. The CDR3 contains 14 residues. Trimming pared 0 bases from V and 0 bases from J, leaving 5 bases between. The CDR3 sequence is CASSLAGMNTEAFF. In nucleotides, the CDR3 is TGTGCCAGCAGTTTAGCAGGGATGAACACTGAAGCTTTCTTT.

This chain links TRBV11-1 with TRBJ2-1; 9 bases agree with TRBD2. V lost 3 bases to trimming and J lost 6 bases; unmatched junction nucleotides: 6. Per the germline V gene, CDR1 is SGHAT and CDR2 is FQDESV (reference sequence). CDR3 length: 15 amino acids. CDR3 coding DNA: TGTGCCAGCAGCTTTGCGGGGGGGCCTGGCAATGAGCAGTTCTTC. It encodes CASSFAGGPGNEQFF.

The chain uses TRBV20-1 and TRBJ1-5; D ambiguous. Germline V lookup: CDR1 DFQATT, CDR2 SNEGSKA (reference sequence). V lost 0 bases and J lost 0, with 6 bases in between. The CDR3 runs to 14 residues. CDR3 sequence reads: CSARETPSNQPQHF. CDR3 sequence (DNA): TGCAGTGCTAGAGAGACACCTAGCAATCAGCCCCAGCATTTT.

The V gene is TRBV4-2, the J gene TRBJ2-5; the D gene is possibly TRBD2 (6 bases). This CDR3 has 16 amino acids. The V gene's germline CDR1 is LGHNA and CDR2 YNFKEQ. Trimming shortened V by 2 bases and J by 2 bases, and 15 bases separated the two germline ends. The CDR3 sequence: CASSQRGPGVQETQYF. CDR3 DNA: TGTGCCAGCAGCCAAAGGGGCCCGGGGGTTCAAGAGACCCAGTACTTC.

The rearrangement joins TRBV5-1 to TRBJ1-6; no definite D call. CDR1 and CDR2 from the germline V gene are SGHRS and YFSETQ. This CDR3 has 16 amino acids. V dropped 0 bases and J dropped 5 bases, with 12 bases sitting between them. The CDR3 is CASSLGGRTNNSPLHF. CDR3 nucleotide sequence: TGCGCCAGCAGCTTGGGGGGAAGGACGAATAATTCACCCCTCCACTTT.

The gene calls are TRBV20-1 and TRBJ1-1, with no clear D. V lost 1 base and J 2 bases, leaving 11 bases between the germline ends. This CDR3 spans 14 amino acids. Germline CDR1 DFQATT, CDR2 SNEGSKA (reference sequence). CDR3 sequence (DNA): TGCAGTGCTAGAGTAGAGTCAGGAAACACTGAAGCTTTCTTT. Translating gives CSARVESGNTEAFF.